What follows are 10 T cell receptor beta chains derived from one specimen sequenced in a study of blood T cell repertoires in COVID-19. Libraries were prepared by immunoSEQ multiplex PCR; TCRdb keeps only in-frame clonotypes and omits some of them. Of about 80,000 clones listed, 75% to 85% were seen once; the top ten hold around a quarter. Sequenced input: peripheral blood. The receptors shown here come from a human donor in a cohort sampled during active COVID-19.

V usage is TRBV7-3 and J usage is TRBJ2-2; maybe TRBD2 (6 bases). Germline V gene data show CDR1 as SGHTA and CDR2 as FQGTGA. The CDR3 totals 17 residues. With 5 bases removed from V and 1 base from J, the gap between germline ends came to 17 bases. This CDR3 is CASSPMGGAVNTGELFF. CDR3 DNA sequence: TGTGCCAGCAGCCCTATGGGCGGGGCGGTGAACACCGGGGAGCTGTTTTTT.

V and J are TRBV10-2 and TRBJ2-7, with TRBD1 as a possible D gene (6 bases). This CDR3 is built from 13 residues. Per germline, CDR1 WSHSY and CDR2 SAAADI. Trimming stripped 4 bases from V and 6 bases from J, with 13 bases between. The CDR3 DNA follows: TGCGCCAGCAGTGGGACAGATTCTGGCGAGCAGTACTTC. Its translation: CASSGTDSGEQYF.

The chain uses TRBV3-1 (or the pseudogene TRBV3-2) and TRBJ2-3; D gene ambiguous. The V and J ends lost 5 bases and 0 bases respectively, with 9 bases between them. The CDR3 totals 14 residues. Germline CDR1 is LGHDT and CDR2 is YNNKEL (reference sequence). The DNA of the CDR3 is TGTGCCAGCAGCGGGCTCAGGAGCACAGATACGCAGTATTTT. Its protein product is CASSGLRSTDTQYF.

The CDR3 here is CASSEQGRNTGELFF. CDR3 sequence (DNA): TGTGCCAGCAGCGAACAGGGAAGGAACACCGGGGAGCTGTTTTTT. The chain couples TRBV7-3 to TRBJ2-2; D may be TRBD1 (6 bases). V lost 5 bases, J lost 1 base, and 11 bases lay in between. Germline V gives CDR1 SGHTA, CDR2 FQGTGA. This CDR3 spans 15 amino acids.

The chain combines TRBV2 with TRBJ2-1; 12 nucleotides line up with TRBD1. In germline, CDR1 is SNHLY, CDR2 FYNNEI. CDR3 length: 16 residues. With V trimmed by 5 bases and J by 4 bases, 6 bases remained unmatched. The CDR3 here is CASSRGQGAIYNEQFF. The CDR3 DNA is TGTGCCAGCAGTCGGGGACAGGGGGCAATTTACAATGAGCAGTTCTTC.

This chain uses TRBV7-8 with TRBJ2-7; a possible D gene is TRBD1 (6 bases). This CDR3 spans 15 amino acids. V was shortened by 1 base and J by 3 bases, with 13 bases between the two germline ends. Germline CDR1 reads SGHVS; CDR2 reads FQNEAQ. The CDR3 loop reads CASSLETGRHYEQYF. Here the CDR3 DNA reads TGTGCCAGCAGCTTAGAGACAGGACGGCACTACGAGCAGTACTTC. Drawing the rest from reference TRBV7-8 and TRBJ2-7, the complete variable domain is GAGVSQSPRYKVAKRGQDVALRCDPISGHVSLFWYQQALGQGPEFLTYFQNEAQLDKSGLPSDRFFAERPEGSVSTLKIQRTQQEDSAVYLCASSLETGRHYEQYFGPGTRLTVT.

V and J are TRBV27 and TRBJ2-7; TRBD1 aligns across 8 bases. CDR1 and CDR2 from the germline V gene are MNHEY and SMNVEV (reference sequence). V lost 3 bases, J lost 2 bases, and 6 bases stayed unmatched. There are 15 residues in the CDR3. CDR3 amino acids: CASSFIGTGTYEQYF. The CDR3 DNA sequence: TGTGCCAGCAGTTTTATAGGGACAGGTACCTACGAGCAGTACTTC.

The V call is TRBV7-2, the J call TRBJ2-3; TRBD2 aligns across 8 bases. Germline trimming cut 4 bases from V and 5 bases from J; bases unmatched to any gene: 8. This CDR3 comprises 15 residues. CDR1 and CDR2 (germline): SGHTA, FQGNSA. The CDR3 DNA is TGTGCCAGCAGCTCTAGCGGGTTGATTGGAGATACGCAGTATTTT. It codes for CASSSSGLIGDTQYF. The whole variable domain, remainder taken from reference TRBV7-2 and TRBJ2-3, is GAGVSQSPSNKVTEKGKDVELRCDPISGHTALYWYRQSLGQGLEFLIYFQGNSAPDKSGLPSDRFSAERTGGSVSTLTIQRTQQEDSAVYLCASSSSGLIGDTQYFGPGTRLTVL.

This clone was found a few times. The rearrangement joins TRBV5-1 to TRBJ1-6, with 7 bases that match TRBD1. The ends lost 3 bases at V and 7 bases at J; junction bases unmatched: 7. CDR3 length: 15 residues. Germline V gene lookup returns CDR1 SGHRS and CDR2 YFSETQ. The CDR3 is CASSSSGGQNSPLHF. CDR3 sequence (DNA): TGCGCCAGCAGCTCCTCAGGGGGGCAAAATTCACCCCTCCACTTT.

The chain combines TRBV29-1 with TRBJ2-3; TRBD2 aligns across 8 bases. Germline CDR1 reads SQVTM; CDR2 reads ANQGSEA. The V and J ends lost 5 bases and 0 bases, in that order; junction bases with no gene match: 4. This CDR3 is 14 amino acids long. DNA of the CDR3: TGCAGCGTTACTAGCGGTTCTAGCACAGATACGCAGTATTTT. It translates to CSVTSGSSTDTQYF.